This T cell receptor (beta chain) derives from a study of OX40 agonist ivuxolimab in advanced cancers. Notes on the research overall: Ivuxolimab was an agonistic, fully human IgG2 monoclonal antibody directed against OX40 (CD134), a costimulatory receptor. Of the roughly 51 dose-escalation patients, hepatocellular carcinoma was present in 19, melanoma in roughly 15, renal cell carcinoma in 9 and head and neck cancer in 9. A male proportion of under 85% and a mean age of 60 years, ranging from roughly 23 to 80, were recorded for the dose-escalation cohort. The paper covers the monotherapy dose-escalation part of the phase I ivuxolimab trial, which included N ≈ 50 patients. Peripheral TCRbeta sequencing was intended to test whether TCR sequence diversity was altered and clonal T-cell expansion was caused by ivuxolimab. Patients were allowed to have had prior anti-PD-1, anti-PD-L1 or anti-CTLA-4 therapy, and around 40% of the dose-escalation patients had previously received checkpoint inhibitors. Partial responses occurred in three dose-escalation patients: two with cutaneous melanoma and one with hepatocellular carcinoma. Intravenous ivuxolimab was administered to patients every 2 weeks at six dose levels: 0.01, 0.1, 0.3, 1.5, 3 and 10 mg/kg. Here is what the overall study found, with its caveats: Low levels of normalized T-cell clonal expansion were also seen in some patients who did not respond. After ivuxolimab, CD8+ T cells had more expanded clones than CD4+ T cells on average. Clonal expansion of both CD4+ and CD8+ blood T cells was observed from baseline to week 6 at doses 0.1 to 3.0 mg/kg. Which antigens the clonally expanded peripheral T cells were specific for was not determined. Partial responders in the 0.1-3.0 mg/kg groups had among the lowest normalized peripheral clonal expansion, especially among CD8+ T cells.

Turning to this clone: Its recognized antigen is unknown. The record has no base qualities; no much larger clone is one base away.

Genomic DNA was isolated from the sorted cells so that the TCRbeta CDR3 region could be sequenced. The immunoSEQ Assay was used for sequencing of TCRbeta CDR3 regions. TCRdb obtained this table from immuneACCESS and retained in-frame rearrangements with V and J assigned. These tables miss some clones; where compared with another copy, unresolved V genes account for less than half of the shortfall, and the remainder is unexplained. The sample contains more than 70,000 clones, around 90% of them found a single time. The ten largest clones take up roughly 1.6% of the sample. From the germline V gene, CDR1 is SGHTA and CDR2 is FQGNSA. V loses 7 bases, J loses 2 bases, and the germline ends lie 9 bases apart. Reading from cysteine to phenylalanine, the CDR3 counts 12 amino acids. CDR3 DNA is the only sequence kept; it has 36 bases, read in frame from the first base. The trial excluded patients who had a history of autoimmune disease or were on systemic immunosuppression. Peripheral blood for TCR sequencing was collected from all dose cohorts at baseline, on cycle 4 day 1, and on cycle 7 day 1. Samples came from an open-label, multicenter, first-in-human phase I dose-escalation trial of ivuxolimab. The trial enrolled adults with locally advanced or metastatic head and neck squamous cell, hepatocellular, melanoma or renal cell carcinoma. Before TCR sequencing, CD4+ T cells and CD8+ T cells from peripheral blood were sorted into separate populations.

The TCR was taken from an adult with an advanced solid tumor such as melanoma, head and neck, liver or kidney cancer. This chain is built from TRBV7-2 and TRBJ2-7; the D gene identity is not certain. The sample here was CD4+ or CD8+ T cells sorted from blood, taken in a trial of the OX40 agonist ivuxolimab. The CDR3 here reads CASTSTTYEQYF. The base sequence is TGTGCCAGCACAAGCACGACCTACGAGCAGTACTTC. This CDR3, with the reference TRBV7-2 and TRBJ2-7 proteins standing in past its ends, gives the full variable domain GAGVSQSPSNKVTEKGKDVELRCDPISGHTALYWYRQSLGQGLEFLIYFQGNSAPDKSGLPSDRFSAERTGGSVSTLTIQRTQQEDSAVYLCASTSTTYEQYFGPGTRLTVT.